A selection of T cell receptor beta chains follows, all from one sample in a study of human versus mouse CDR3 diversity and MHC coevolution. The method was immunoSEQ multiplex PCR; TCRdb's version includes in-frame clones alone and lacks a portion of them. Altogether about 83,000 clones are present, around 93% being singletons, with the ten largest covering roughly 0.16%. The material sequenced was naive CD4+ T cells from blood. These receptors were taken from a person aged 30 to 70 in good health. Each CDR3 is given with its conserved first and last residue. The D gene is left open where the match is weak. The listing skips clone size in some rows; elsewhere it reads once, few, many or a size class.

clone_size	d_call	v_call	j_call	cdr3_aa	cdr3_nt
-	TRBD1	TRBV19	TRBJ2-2	CASTRKQGAGTGELFF	TGTGCCAGCACCAGAAAGCAGGGGGCGGGAACCGGGGAGCTGTTTTTT
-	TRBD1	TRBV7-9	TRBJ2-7	CASTLTGTGGYEQYF	TGTGCCAGCACCTTGACCGGGACAGGGGGTTACGAGCAGTACTTC
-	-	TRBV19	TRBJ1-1	CASSIWRGRMNTEAFF	TGTGCCAGTAGTATATGGCGGGGTCGGATGAACACTGAAGCTTTCTTT
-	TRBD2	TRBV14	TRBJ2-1	CASSHLAVTNEQFF	TGTGCCAGCAGCCACCTAGCGGTTACGAATGAGCAGTTCTTC
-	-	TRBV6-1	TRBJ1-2	CASSQLTRERYGYTF	TGTGCCAGCAGCCAGTTAACGAGGGAGCGCTATGGCTACACCTTC
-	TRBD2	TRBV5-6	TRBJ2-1	CASSLMTSGNGNEQFF	TGTGCCAGCAGCTTAATGACTAGCGGGAATGGGAATGAGCAGTTCTTC
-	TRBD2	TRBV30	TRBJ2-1	CAWGIPGREPTNEQFF	TGTGCCTGGGGTATACCCGGGAGGGAACCTACAAATGAGCAGTTCTTC
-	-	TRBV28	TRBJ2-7	CAAKTVRGPGYEQYF	TGTGCCGCCAAGACGGTGCGGGGTCCGGGTTACGAGCAGTACTTC
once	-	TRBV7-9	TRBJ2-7	CASSSQTLAYEQYF	TGTGCCAGCAGCTCCCAGACTCTGGCCTACGAGCAGTACTTC
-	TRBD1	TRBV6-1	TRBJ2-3	CASSERTGGTQYF	TGTGCCAGCAGTGAAAGGACAGGGGGGACGCAGTATTTT
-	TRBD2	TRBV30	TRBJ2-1	CAWSVQLAGGLGSYNEQFF	TGTGCCTGGAGTGTACAGCTAGCGGGAGGGCTCGGGTCCTACAATGAGCAGTTCTTC
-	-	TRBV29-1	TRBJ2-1	CSVDRGGYEQFF	TGCAGCGTTGATAGGGGGGGGTATGAGCAGTTCTTC
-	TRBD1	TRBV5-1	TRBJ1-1	CASSFQGAEWNTEAFF	TGCGCCAGCAGCTTCCAGGGGGCGGAATGGAACACTGAAGCTTTCTTT
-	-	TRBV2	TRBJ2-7	CASSQETYEQYF	TGTGCCAGCAGCCAGGAAACCTACGAGCAGTACTTC
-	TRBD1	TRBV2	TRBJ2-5	CASGDRVPETQYF	TGTGCCAGCGGAGACAGGGTTCCGGAGACCCAGTACTTC
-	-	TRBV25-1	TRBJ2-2	CASSETGFTGELFF	TGTGCCAGCAGTGAAACAGGATTTACCGGGGAGCTGTTTTTT
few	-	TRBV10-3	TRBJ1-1	CATSGGAAEAFF	TGTGCCACCTCCGGGGGGGCCGCTGAAGCTTTCTTT
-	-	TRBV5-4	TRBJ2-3	CASSGGDRPRADTQYF	TGTGCCAGCAGTGGCGGGGACCGCCCCCGGGCAGATACGCAGTATTTT
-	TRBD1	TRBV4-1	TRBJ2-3	CASSHLGRDRGRLDTQYF	TGCGCCAGCAGCCACCTAGGACGGGACAGGGGGCGATTAGATACGCAGTATTTT
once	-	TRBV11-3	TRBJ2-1	CASRDRTNEQFF	TGTGCCAGCAGGGATAGGACTAATGAGCAGTTCTTC
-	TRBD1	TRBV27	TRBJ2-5	CASSSGTGGVETQYF	TGTGCCAGCAGTTCCGGGACAGGGGGCGTAGAGACCCAGTACTTC
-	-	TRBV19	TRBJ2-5	CASSTQGGSETQYF	TGTGCCAGTAGTACCCAGGGGGGTTCAGAGACCCAGTACTTC
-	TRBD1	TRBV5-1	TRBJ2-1	CASSSLQGQGNNEQFF	TGCGCCAGCAGCTCCCTTCAGGGACAGGGTAACAATGAGCAGTTCTTC
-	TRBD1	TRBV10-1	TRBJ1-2	CASSESTGGDYGYTF	TGCGCCAGCAGTGAGTCAACAGGGGGGGATTATGGCTACACCTTC